The rows below give T cell receptor beta chains drawn from one sample of a study of molecular identifiers for immune sequencing clone quantification. A single record per CDR3 protein comes from TCRdb applying MiXCR to the PCR reads. The sample holds roughly 10,000 distinct CDR3 sequences, 20% to 25% seen once. What was sequenced was naive CD8+ T cells from blood, with Jurkat cell RNA spiked in. These receptors all come from a human donor in good health. Some libraries in this study had Jurkat cell RNA spiked in. Each CDR3 is given with its conserved first and last residue. A D gene is named only where the DNA matches it firmly. The size entry is marked missing in some rows and otherwise reads once, few, many or a size class.

j_gene: TRBJ2-7
v_gene: TRBV5-6
d_gene: TRBD2
abundance: medium-sized
CDR3nt: TGTGCCAGCAGCGAGGGACTAGCGGGCGCCTACGAGCAGTACTTC
CDR3aa: CASSEGLAGAYEQYF

j_gene: TRBJ2-1
v_gene: TRBV6-1
d_gene: -
abundance: medium-sized
CDR3nt: TGTGCCAGCATTCTCGGAAGGTCCTCCTACAATGAGCAGTTCTTC
CDR3aa: CASILGRSSYNEQFF

j_gene: TRBJ1-2
v_gene: TRBV2
d_gene: -
abundance: few
CDR3nt: TGTGCCAGCAGTCCTCCGCGGGACACCCACCAGGGCTACACCTTC
CDR3aa: CASSPPRDTHQGYTF

j_gene: TRBJ2-1
v_gene: TRBV28
d_gene: -
abundance: few
CDR3nt: TGTGCCAGCACCGAGGGAGTGAACTCCTACAATGAGCAGTTCTTC
CDR3aa: CASTEGVNSYNEQFF

j_gene: TRBJ2-2
v_gene: TRBV6-5
d_gene: -
abundance: medium-sized
CDR3nt: TGTGCCAGCAGTTACATGAATTCCGGGGAGCTGTTTTTT
CDR3aa: CASSYMNSGELFF

j_gene: TRBJ2-7
v_gene: TRBV28
d_gene: -
abundance: -
CDR3nt: TGTGCCAGCAGTTCCCGGTCGGAGGCCCTGGCGCCGTCCTTC
CDR3aa: CASSSRSEALAPSF

j_gene: TRBJ2-5
v_gene: TRBV6-5
d_gene: -
abundance: medium-sized
CDR3nt: TGTGCCAGCAGTTACTCGGGTCTGCAAGAGACCCAGTACTTC
CDR3aa: CASSYSGLQETQYF

j_gene: TRBJ1-1
v_gene: TRBV19
d_gene: -
abundance: many
CDR3nt: TGTGCCAGTAGTACCCCAGGTGGTGAAGCTTTCTTT
CDR3aa: CASSTPGGEAFF

j_gene: TRBJ2-1
v_gene: TRBV11-2
d_gene: -
abundance: -
CDR3nt: TGTGCCAGCAGCTTTGAACCCCTTGGCTCCGACAATGAGCAGTTCTTC
CDR3aa: CASSFEPLGSDNEQFF

j_gene: TRBJ1-1
v_gene: TRBV7-9
d_gene: -
abundance: medium-sized
CDR3nt: TGTGCCAGCAGCAATAGAGAGAACACTGAAGCTTTCTTT
CDR3aa: CASSNRENTEAFF

j_gene: TRBJ2-5
v_gene: TRBV11-2
d_gene: TRBD2
abundance: -
CDR3nt: TGTGCCAGCAGCTTAGGGCATGTATTTCGGACTAGCGGGAGTGGGGAGACCCAGTACTTC
CDR3aa: CASSLGHVFRTSGSGETQYF

j_gene: TRBJ2-7
v_gene: TRBV12-3/TRBV12-4
d_gene: -
abundance: -
CDR3nt: TGTGCGAGCAGTGCAGCCGGACTCTCCGAGCAGTACTTC
CDR3aa: CASSAAGLSEQYF

j_gene: TRBJ2-7
v_gene: TRBV13
d_gene: -
abundance: medium-sized
CDR3nt: TGTGCCAGCAGCCACCGGACAGAAAGTAGGGGCGGGTACGAGCAGTACTTC
CDR3aa: CASSHRTESRGGYEQYF

j_gene: TRBJ1-6
v_gene: TRBV7-2
d_gene: -
abundance: many
CDR3nt: TGTGCCTGCAGCCTGGATGGGACAACGGGTTCACCCCTCCACTTT
CDR3aa: CACSLDGTTGSPLHF

j_gene: TRBJ1-1
v_gene: TRBV4-3
d_gene: TRBD1
abundance: medium-sized
CDR3nt: TGCGCCAGCAGCCAAGATCGCAGGGGGCTGATAGAAGCTTTCTTT
CDR3aa: CASSQDRRGLIEAFF

j_gene: TRBJ1-4
v_gene: TRBV4-3
d_gene: -
abundance: many
CDR3nt: TGCGCCAGCAGCCAATCGCTGGGGGCTAATGAAAAACTGTTTTTT
CDR3aa: CASSQSLGANEKLFF

j_gene: TRBJ2-1
v_gene: TRBV5-4
d_gene: TRBD2
abundance: -
CDR3nt: TGTGCCAGCAGCCTGGCTGGCGCGGGGGAGGACAATGAGCAGTTCTTC
CDR3aa: CASSLAGAGEDNEQFF

j_gene: TRBJ2-3
v_gene: TRBV20-1
d_gene: -
abundance: medium-sized
CDR3nt: TGCAGTGCTATCGACGAGGGGCAACAAGATACGCAGTATTTT
CDR3aa: CSAIDEGQQDTQYF

j_gene: TRBJ2-3
v_gene: TRBV28
d_gene: TRBD2
abundance: few
CDR3nt: TGTGCCAGCAGCTACAAAATCGGACTAGCGGGAGTGAGCACAGATACGCAGTATTTT
CDR3aa: CASSYKIGLAGVSTDTQYF

j_gene: TRBJ2-7
v_gene: TRBV7-2
d_gene: -
abundance: medium-sized
CDR3nt: TGTGCCAGCAGCTTATACGGGGGCCACTACGAGCAGTACTTC
CDR3aa: CASSLYGGHYEQYF

j_gene: TRBJ2-1
v_gene: TRBV6-5
d_gene: TRBD2
abundance: medium-sized
CDR3nt: TGTGCCAGCCGCAAGGGCGGGAGGACCCGATACAATGAGCAGTTCTTC
CDR3aa: CASRKGGRTRYNEQFF

j_gene: TRBJ2-5
v_gene: TRBV7-3
d_gene: -
abundance: -
CDR3nt: TGTGCCAGCAGCGCAGGGGTTGGTTTGGAGACCCAGTACTTC
CDR3aa: CASSAGVGLETQYF

j_gene: TRBJ2-1
v_gene: TRBV19
d_gene: TRBD2
abundance: many
CDR3nt: TGTGCCAGTAGTATAATGGGCGGGAGCGATTACAATGAGCAGTTCTTC
CDR3aa: CASSIMGGSDYNEQFF

j_gene: TRBJ2-1
v_gene: TRBV15
d_gene: TRBD2
abundance: medium-sized
CDR3nt: TGTGCCACCAGCAGAACTAGCGGGAGCTCCTACAATGAGCAGTTCTTC
CDR3aa: CATSRTSGSSYNEQFF

j_gene: TRBJ2-3
v_gene: TRBV5-1
d_gene: TRBD1
abundance: medium-sized
CDR3nt: TGCGCCAGCAGCTTGGAGGGACAGGGGGCCCCAGATACGCAGTATTTT
CDR3aa: CASSLEGQGAPDTQYF

j_gene: TRBJ2-6
v_gene: TRBV9
d_gene: TRBD2
abundance: -
CDR3nt: TGTGCCAGCATCCAGGTCGGGGGGACTGGGGCCAACGTCCTGACTTTC
CDR3aa: CASIQVGGTGANVLTF

j_gene: TRBJ2-7
v_gene: TRBV20-1
d_gene: TRBD2
abundance: medium-sized
CDR3nt: TGCAGTGCTAGGCGGGGGAGCTCCTACGAGCAGTACTTC
CDR3aa: CSARRGSSYEQYF

j_gene: TRBJ2-3
v_gene: TRBV5-3
d_gene: TRBD1
abundance: -
CDR3nt: TGTGCCAGCGGCTTGGTACAGGGGGGAGGTACGCAGTGTTTT
CDR3aa: CASGLVQGGGTQCF

j_gene: TRBJ2-3
v_gene: TRBV9
d_gene: TRBD2
abundance: once
CDR3nt: TGTGCCAGCTGTACCCTAGCGGGGGGAGGCACAGATACGCAGTATTTT
CDR3aa: CASCTLAGGGTDTQYF

j_gene: TRBJ1-1
v_gene: TRBV7-9
d_gene: -
abundance: medium-sized
CDR3nt: TGTGCCAGCAGCTTACCAGGACCCCTTGGCACTGAAGCTTTCTTT
CDR3aa: CASSLPGPLGTEAFF

j_gene: TRBJ2-4
v_gene: TRBV23-1
d_gene: -
abundance: medium-sized
CDR3nt: TGCGCCAGCAGTCGGGGACCGACGCTAGCCAAAAACATTCAGTACTTC
CDR3aa: CASSRGPTLAKNIQYF

j_gene: TRBJ2-3
v_gene: TRBV9
d_gene: -
abundance: medium-sized
CDR3nt: TGTGCCAGCAGCCCCCCATACCGGGCTCCATCAGGGGATACGCAGTATTTT
CDR3aa: CASSPPYRAPSGDTQYF

j_gene: TRBJ2-3
v_gene: TRBV7-9
d_gene: TRBD1
abundance: medium-sized
CDR3nt: TGTGCCAGCATTCGGACAGGGGTCACAGATACGCAGTATTTT
CDR3aa: CASIRTGVTDTQYF

j_gene: TRBJ1-1
v_gene: TRBV5-1
d_gene: -
abundance: medium-sized
CDR3nt: TGCGCCAGCAGCCTCCGGGCCCCTCCAGGCACTGAAGCTTTCTTT
CDR3aa: CASSLRAPPGTEAFF

j_gene: TRBJ2-3
v_gene: TRBV29-1
d_gene: -
abundance: -
CDR3nt: TGCAGCGCCCCAGCTAGCGAATTCACAGATACGCAGTATTTT
CDR3aa: CSAPASEFTDTQYF

j_gene: TRBJ2-7
v_gene: TRBV27
d_gene: TRBD2
abundance: medium-sized
CDR3nt: TGTGCCAGCAGTTTAGTAGCGGGAGTGGGTCCCGACGAGCAGTACTTC
CDR3aa: CASSLVAGVGPDEQYF

j_gene: TRBJ2-1
v_gene: TRBV11-2
d_gene: TRBD1
abundance: medium-sized
CDR3nt: TGTGCCAGCAGCTCCGGACAGGGCAATGAGCAGTTCTTC
CDR3aa: CASSSGQGNEQFF

j_gene: TRBJ1-4
v_gene: TRBV29-1
d_gene: TRBD1
abundance: few
CDR3nt: TGCAGCGTTGAAGAAGCCCCGACAGGGAAGGGGTGGAATGAAAAACTGTTTTTT
CDR3aa: CSVEEAPTGKGWNEKLFF

j_gene: TRBJ1-1
v_gene: TRBV5-1
d_gene: -
abundance: medium-sized
CDR3nt: TGCGCCAGCCAAAAGGGAGGTGAAGCTTTCTTT
CDR3aa: CASQKGGEAFF

j_gene: TRBJ2-3
v_gene: TRBV6-5
d_gene: -
abundance: medium-sized
CDR3nt: TGTGCCAGGGAGGGGGAACCCCGCACAGATACGCAGTATTTT
CDR3aa: CAREGEPRTDTQYF

j_gene: TRBJ2-7
v_gene: TRBV4-3
d_gene: -
abundance: many
CDR3nt: TGCGCCAGCAGCCAAGATCGCGGTGTAGGCTACGAGCAGTACTTC
CDR3aa: CASSQDRGVGYEQYF

j_gene: TRBJ2-7
v_gene: TRBV20-1
d_gene: -
abundance: many
CDR3nt: TGCAGTGCTAGAGCCACTGGCGAATACGAGCAGTACTTC
CDR3aa: CSARATGEYEQYF

j_gene: TRBJ2-2
v_gene: TRBV4-3
d_gene: -
abundance: medium-sized
CDR3nt: TGCGCCAGCAGCCAAGATCGTGGAAACACCGGGGAGCTGTTTTTT
CDR3aa: CASSQDRGNTGELFF

j_gene: TRBJ2-2
v_gene: TRBV12-3/TRBV12-4
d_gene: -
abundance: many
CDR3nt: TGTGCCAGCAGCCCCGCCCCGACCGACACCGGGGAGCTGTTTTTT
CDR3aa: CASSPAPTDTGELFF

j_gene: TRBJ2-7
v_gene: TRBV4-1
d_gene: -
abundance: medium-sized
CDR3nt: TGCGCCAGCAGCCAAGATCTGGGGAGCTACGAGCAGTACTTC
CDR3aa: CASSQDLGSYEQYF

j_gene: TRBJ2-7
v_gene: TRBV9
d_gene: TRBD1
abundance: medium-sized
CDR3nt: TGTGCCAGCAGCTTCGGGACAGGGTCCTACGAGCAGTACTTC
CDR3aa: CASSFGTGSYEQYF

j_gene: TRBJ2-2
v_gene: TRBV5-6
d_gene: -
abundance: many
CDR3nt: TGTGCCAGCAGCCCCCAGTACACCGGGGAGCTGTTTTTT
CDR3aa: CASSPQYTGELFF

j_gene: TRBJ2-7
v_gene: TRBV14
d_gene: TRBD2
abundance: many
CDR3nt: TGTGCCAGCAGCCCGGGGATAGCGGGGGAGTACGAGCAGTACTTC
CDR3aa: CASSPGIAGEYEQYF

j_gene: TRBJ1-5
v_gene: TRBV19
d_gene: -
abundance: few
CDR3nt: TGTGCCAGCCGTGGACAAGATTATCAGCCCCAGCATTTT
CDR3aa: CASRGQDYQPQHF

j_gene: TRBJ2-1
v_gene: TRBV6-5
d_gene: TRBD2
abundance: few
CDR3nt: TGTGCCAGCACACAACTAGCGGGAGGCTACAATGAGCAGTTCTTC
CDR3aa: CASTQLAGGYNEQFF

j_gene: TRBJ2-7
v_gene: TRBV5-4
d_gene: TRBD2
abundance: many
CDR3nt: TGTGCCAGCAGAGCCGGGACTAGCGGGAGCTACGAGCAGTACTTC
CDR3aa: CASRAGTSGSYEQYF

j_gene: TRBJ2-1
v_gene: TRBV4-2
d_gene: -
abundance: medium-sized
CDR3nt: TGTGCCAGCAGCCAGAACTATGGGACTTACAATGAGCAGTTCTTC
CDR3aa: CASSQNYGTYNEQFF

j_gene: TRBJ1-6
v_gene: TRBV27
d_gene: -
abundance: -
CDR3nt: TGTGCCAGCAGTTTGGCACGGGGGTATAATTCACCCCTCCACTTT
CDR3aa: CASSLARGYNSPLHF

j_gene: TRBJ1-1
v_gene: TRBV4-2
d_gene: TRBD1
abundance: medium-sized
CDR3nt: TGTGCCAGCAGCCAAGGACAGGGCTCCGAAGCTTTCTTT
CDR3aa: CASSQGQGSEAFF

j_gene: TRBJ2-5
v_gene: TRBV7-9
d_gene: -
abundance: -
CDR3nt: TGTGCCAGCAGCTCAGGGGGGGGGGCCAGGCTACAAGAGACCCAGTACTTC
CDR3aa: CASSSGGGARLQETQYF

j_gene: TRBJ2-3
v_gene: TRBV12-5
d_gene: -
abundance: many
CDR3nt: TGTGCTAGTGGTCAAGCCCGCACAGATACGCAGTATTTT
CDR3aa: CASGQARTDTQYF

j_gene: TRBJ2-3
v_gene: TRBV27
d_gene: TRBD1
abundance: medium-sized
CDR3nt: TGTGCCAGCTGGGACAGGGGGTGGGCAGATACGCAGTATTTT
CDR3aa: CASWDRGWADTQYF